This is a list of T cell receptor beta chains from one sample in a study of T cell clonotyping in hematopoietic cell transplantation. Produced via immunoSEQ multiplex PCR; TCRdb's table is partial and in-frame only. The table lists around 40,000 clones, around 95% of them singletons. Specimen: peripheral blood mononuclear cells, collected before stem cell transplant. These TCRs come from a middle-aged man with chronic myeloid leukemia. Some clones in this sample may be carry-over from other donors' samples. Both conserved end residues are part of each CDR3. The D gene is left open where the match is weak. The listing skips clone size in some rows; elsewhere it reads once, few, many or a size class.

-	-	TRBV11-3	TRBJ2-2	TGTGCCAGCAGGGGAACCGGGGAGCTGTTTTTT	CASRGTGELFF
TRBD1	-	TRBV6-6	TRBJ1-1	TGTGCCAGCAGTTACTCGGCGGACAGGGCTGAAGCTTTCTTT	CASSYSADRAEAFF
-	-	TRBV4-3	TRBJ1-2	TGCGCCAGCAGCCAAGATTTAGCCGGGATCCTTAACTATGGCTACACCTTC	CASSQDLAGILNYGYTF
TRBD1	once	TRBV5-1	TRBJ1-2	TGCGCCAGCAGCTCCCTACAGGGGAACTATGGCTACACCTTC	CASSSLQGNYGYTF
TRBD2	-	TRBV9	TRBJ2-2	TGTGCCAGCAGGAGAGCGGGGGCGGACACCGGGGAGCTGTTTTTT	CASRRAGADTGELFF
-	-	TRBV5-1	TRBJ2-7	TGCGCCAGCAGCTTGGACTCAGGGGTTGGCGACGAGCAGTACTTC	CASSLDSGVGDEQYF
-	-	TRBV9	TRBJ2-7	TGTGCCAGCAGCCCTTCCTACGAGCAGTACTTC	CASSPSYEQYF
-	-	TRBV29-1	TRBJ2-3	TGCAGCGTCCCGCGGACGGACACAGATACGCAGTATTTT	CSVPRTDTDTQYF
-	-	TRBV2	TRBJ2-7	TGTGCCAGCAGCTCAGGGGTGGGGGGATTCTACGAGCAGTACTTC	CASSSGVGGFYEQYF
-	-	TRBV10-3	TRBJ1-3	TGTGCCATCAGAGATCAAGGACAGAACTCTGGAAACACCATATATTTT	CAIRDQGQNSGNTIYF
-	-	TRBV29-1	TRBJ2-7	TGCAGCGTTGACGGGTCGGGCTCCTACGAGCAGTACTTC	CSVDGSGSYEQYF
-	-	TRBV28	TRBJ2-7	TGTGCCAGCAGTCCGCAAGGTTTCTACGAGCAGTACTTC	CASSPQGFYEQYF
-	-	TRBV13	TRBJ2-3	TGTGCCAGCAGCCTCGGGACTACAGATACGCAGTATTTT	CASSLGTTDTQYF
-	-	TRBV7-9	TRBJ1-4	TGTGCCAGCAGCCTCACAGAGACAACTAATGAAAAACTGTTTTTT	CASSLTETTNEKLFF